These 5 T cell receptor beta chains were sequenced from one sample in a study of shared clonotypes between healthy human individuals (dated by TCRdb to 2020 to 2022). The library was produced with the immunoSEQ multiplex PCR assay. TCRdb took over this immuneACCESS table, retaining in-frame rearrangements with V and J assigned. Such tables are incomplete; in checked studies, under half of the missing clones stem from an unresolved V gene, and the remainder is unexplained. The sample includes fewer than 850,000 clones, with less than 80% observed a single time. 1.8% of the sample goes to the ten largest clones. Material: memory CD4+ T cells sorted from blood. The label giving this sample's cell subset or site can be read as: CD45RA-negative fraction. Receptors were obtained from a woman aged 25 to 39 in good health.

This clone has a single count. The CDR3 protein is CAASNAYPYEQYF. In DNA, the CDR3 is TGTGCCGCCTCTAACGCCTATCCTTACGAGCAGTACTTC. This chain links TRBV30 with TRBJ2-7; D uncertain. The CDR3 spans 13 residues. V was clipped by 8 bases and J by 4 bases, with 18 bases between them. Germline-derived CDR1 and CDR2 are GTSNPN and SVGIG (reference sequence).

A few counts support this clone. The chain joins TRBV28 to TRBJ1-2; a possible D gene is TRBD1 (5 bases). The V and J ends lost 4 bases and 6 bases respectively, with 15 bases between them. CDR1 is MDHEN, CDR2 SYDVKM, per germline. This CDR3 has 14 amino acids. CDR3 in DNA: TGTGCCAGCAGTTCCCCAGGGCGTACTGATGGCTACACCTTC. Amino acid sequence: CASSSPGRTDGYTF.

This chain uses TRBV2 with TRBJ1-5, with 7 bases identical to TRBD1. Germline-derived CDR1 and CDR2 are SNHLY and FYNNEI. The CDR3 totals 17 residues. The V gene end was trimmed by 5 bases and the J gene end by 0 bases; junction bases not matched to a gene: 10. The CDR3 bases are TGTGCCAGCAGTCCCGGACAGGCCACAGGTAGCAATCAGCCCCAGCATTTT. Protein sequence: CASSPGQATGSNQPQHF.

The chain uses TRBV5-1 and TRBJ1-4, with TRBD1 as a possible D gene (5 bases). Germline V CDR1 and CDR2: SGHRS, YFSETQ. Trimming shortened V by 2 bases and J by 8 bases, and 13 bases separated the two germline ends. The CDR3 loop spans 14 amino acids. The DNA of the CDR3 is TGCGCCAGCAGCTTCGGGGCTGGTAAGGAAAAACTGTTTTTT. Translating it yields CASSFGAGKEKLFF.

This clone was counted between two and nine times. The chain has TRBV19 and TRBJ1-5; TRBD1 is a possible D gene (6 bases). This CDR3 is 13 amino acids long. Trimming removed 5 bases at V and 4 bases at J, with 9 bases between. In germline, CDR1 is LNHDA, CDR2 SQIVND (reference sequence). CDR3 loop: CASSGGGNQPQHF. The CDR3 bases are TGTGCCAGTAGTGGAGGGGGAAATCAGCCCCAGCATTTT.